This T cell receptor (beta chain) comes out of a study of T cell repertoires in cytomegalovirus infection. Study at large: HLA-B-restricted CMV epitopes that are well studied, plus recently identified HLA-C-restricted ones, were used by the study. Findings and limits, study-wide: Of the TCR beta families, the public ones yielded a cumulative frequency that identified carriers of CMV plus the relevant HLA. Dominant in the ex vivo response were TCR beta clonotypes restricted by HLA-C and specific for CMV.

In this sample, this clonotype turned up a few times. Its antigen is as yet unknown. The CDR3 has 14 amino acids. The germline V gene has CDR1 LGHDT and CDR2 YNNKEL (reference sequence). V lost 1 base, J lost 6 bases, and 1 base stayed unmatched. TCRdb ran MiXCR on the reads and lists one entry per CDR3 protein. The sample records approximately 340,000 distinct CDR3 sequences, under 35% being singletons. The sample consisted of cultured PBMCs, taken from culture after CMV antigen stimulation. The genes are TRBV3-1 and TRBJ2-7; 12 positions agree with TRBD2. The clonotype originates from a human donor in good health (CMV status not recorded). Some clones in this sample may be carry-over from other donors' samples. Here the CDR3 DNA reads TGTGCCAGCAGCCAAGGACTAGCGGGAGTCGAGCAGTACTTC. It specifies CASSQGLAGVEQYF.